This TCR beta chain is from a study of regulatory T cells in long-lasting Graves disease. Time point meaning: persistent/refractory GD, antithyroid drugs over 5 years with positive TRAb. Following extraction of RNA from PBMCs, that RNA was used to make the TCR library. Losses at the gene ends were 4 bases for V and 4 bases for J; bases not matched to a gene: 2. CDR3 length: 14 residues. Germline V gene data show CDR1 as DFQATT and CDR2 as SNEGSKA (reference sequence). Libraries of TCR beta came from iRepertoire HTBI primers plus Arm-PCR of CDR3 regions. Each CDR3 protein gets one entry after TCRdb re-called the multiplex PCR reads with MiXCR. The data hold under 450,000 distinct CDR3 sequences, with 20% to 25% observed a single time. Notes on the study in general: Persistent patients had a count of shared public clonotypes (roughly 2,500) that exceeded that of new patients (approximately 1,000). Possibly, accuracy suffered from the small sample size. Gene preferences differed: TRBV28, TRBJ1-2, TRBJ2-5 in persistent cases.

Worth noting for this clonotype: Its antigen is unknown.

The V gene is TRBV20-1, the J gene TRBJ2-7, with 15 bases aligning to TRBD2. The sample here was peripheral blood mononuclear cells (PBMCs), taken when the disease was refractory, from a patient treated with antithyroid drugs. The source is a female donor with Graves disease. The CDR3 spells CSAMGTSGRYEQYF. CDR3 in DNA: TGCAGTGCTATGGGGACTAGCGGGAGGTACGAGCAGTACTTC.